Listed below are T cell receptor beta chains from one sample, sequenced in a study of neurological immune-mediated disorders. One entry per CDR3 protein results from TCRdb running MiXCR on the 5' RACE reads. The table records 55,000 to 75,000 distinct CDR3 sequences, over 4% of them present only once. Sequenced material: PBMCs. The source of these receptors is a human donor with multiple sclerosis. The donor label of this sample is uncertain. Each CDR3 is given with its conserved first and last residue. The order of the fields is clone size, D gene, V gene, J gene, CDR3 length, CDR3 DNA, CDR3 protein. D genes are given only for firm matches. Size tells how often a clone was seen (once, few, many) or the class of an expanded clone, and some rows leave it out.

>many|-|TRBV20-1|TRBJ2-3|15
TGCAGTGCTAGGACCAGGTCAACTAGCACAGATACGCAGTATTTT
CSARTRSTSTDTQYF
>many|TRBD1|TRBV5-6|TRBJ1-4|14
TGTGCCACAGGAAGGGGGACAGGCTCCCAAAAACTGTTTTTT
CATGRGTGSQKLFF
>many|-|TRBV7-9|TRBJ1-6|15
TGTGCCAGCAGCTTAGCTGGGGGCGGAAGTTCACCCCTCCACTTT
CASSLAGGGSSPLHF
>many|-|TRBV4-1|TRBJ2-3|16
TGCGCCAGCAGCCAAGATCCACCGGGGGGCCCCGATACGCAGTATTTT
CASSQDPPGGPDTQYF
>many|-|TRBV7-3|TRBJ1-2|13
TGTGCCAGCAGCACAGGGTTCGACTATGGCTACACCTTC
CASSTGFDYGYTF
>many|-|TRBV5-1|TRBJ1-3|16
TGCGCCAGCAGCTTAACAGGGCACTCTTCTGGAAACACCATATATTTT
CASSLTGHSSGNTIYF
>few|-|TRBV5-1|TRBJ1-1|13
TGCGCCAGCAGCTTGGGCGGTCACACTGAAGCTTTCTTT
CASSLGGHTEAFF
>many|-|TRBV20-1|TRBJ1-1|13
TGCAGTGCCTCTAAGGATCGGAACACTGAAGCTTTCTTT
CSASKDRNTEAFF
>many|-|TRBV20-1|TRBJ1-2|14
TGCAGTGCTAGAGATGCCCCAGGGACCTCTGGCTACACCTTC
CSARDAPGTSGYTF
>few|TRBD1|TRBV7-6|TRBJ2-1|15
TGTGCCAGCAGCTTCCAGGGGGCTTCCTACAATGAGCAGTTCTTC
CASSFQGASYNEQFF
>many|-|TRBV10-3|TRBJ2-3|13
TGTGCCATCAGTGAGTCGGACACAGATACGCAGTATTTT
CAISESDTDTQYF
>many|-|TRBV20-1|TRBJ2-7|13
TGCAGTGCCGTGGACAGCCTCACCTACGAGCAGTACTTC
CSAVDSLTYEQYF
>many|-|TRBV3-1|TRBJ1-1|14
TGTGCCAGCAGCCCTTGGGGGGAGGAGGCTGAAGCTTTCTTT
CASSPWGEEAEAFF
>-|-|TRBV4-1|TRBJ1-1|12
TGCGCCAGCAGCCAAGATTTCAGGGAGACTTTCTTT
CASSQDFRETFF
>many|TRBD1|TRBV10-2|TRBJ1-1|13
TGCGCCACCCGGACAGGTTGGAACACTGAAGCTTTCTTT
CATRTGWNTEAFF
>-|-|TRBV29-1|TRBJ2-1|16
TGCAGCGTTGAAGCAGCTAGCGTGAGCTCCTACAATGAGCAGTTCTTC
CSVEAASVSSYNEQFF